The 16 T cell receptor beta chains below all came from one sample that was sequenced in a study of T-cell reconstitution after alpha-beta-depleted transplantation in children. This sample's TCRbeta library carried unique molecular identifier barcodes. Each CDR3 protein is one row after TCRdb ran MiXCR on the PCR reads. Altogether some 340,000 distinct CDR3 sequences are present, under 13% being singletons, with the ten largest covering around 2.5%. The starting material was PBMCs from the stem cell graft donor, obtained from the stem cell graft. These receptor sequences come from a human donor who donated a stem cell graft to a child with acute lymphoblastic leukemia.

The V and J genes are TRBV29-1 and TRBJ2-4; either TRBD1 or TRBD2 may fit D (5 bases each). The CDR3 consists of 16 residues. Germline V CDR1 and CDR2: SQVTM, ANQGSEA. Trimming took off 0 bases at V and 3 bases at J, with 15 bases between the two ends. For the CDR3, the DNA is TGCAGCGTTGAAGATTGGGACCGAAGAGGCAAAAACATTCAGTACTTC. Translation: CSVEDWDRRGKNIQYF.

The rearrangement uses TRBV29-1 and TRBJ2-1; D may be TRBD1 (6 bases). The CDR3 contains 10 residues. Trimming stripped 6 bases from V and 15 bases from J, with 15 bases between. Per the germline V gene, CDR1 is SQVTM and CDR2 is ANQGSEA. In DNA, the CDR3 is TGCAGCGTGGAACAGGGTACAGGGTTCTTC. It translates to CSVEQGTGFF.

V gene TRBV6-1 combines with J gene TRBJ2-5; 7 bases fit TRBD1. This CDR3 contains 14 residues. With V trimmed by 6 bases and J by 5 bases, 9 bases remained unmatched. The germline V gene has CDR1 MNHNS and CDR2 SASEGT. The CDR3: CASSHRGSYETQYF. CDR3 DNA sequence: TGTGCCAGCAGCCACAGGGGATCCTATGAGACCCAGTACTTC.

There are a few counts of this clonotype. V usage is TRBV6-1 and J usage is TRBJ2-7; 7 bases line up with TRBD1. V was clipped by 8 bases and J by 2 bases; unmatched bases: 9. Germline CDR1 MNHNS, CDR2 SASEGT. This CDR3 has 14 residues. Here the CDR3 reads CASSRDSGTYEQYF. The DNA for the CDR3 is TGTGCCAGCTCCCGGGACAGTGGGACCTACGAGCAGTACTTC.

This clonotype was detected ten times or more. This chain links TRBV29-1 with TRBJ2-2; 7 bases are a match to TRBD2. Germline CDR1 is SQVTM and CDR2 is ANQGSEA. The ends lost 8 bases at V and 3 bases at J; junction bases unmatched: 6. The CDR3 covers 13 residues. Here the CDR3 reads CSTPGLYTGELFF. In nucleotides, the CDR3 is TGCAGCACACCGGGACTATACACCGGGGAGCTGTTTTTT.

This clonotype was found a few times. This chain links TRBV19 with TRBJ2-5; D possibly corresponds to TRBD2 (5 bases). With 3 bases removed from V and 6 bases from J, the gap between germline ends came to 17 bases. From germline, CDR1 is LNHDA and CDR2 SQIVND (reference sequence). The CDR3 has 15 residues. CDR3 sequence reads: CASSMGPGSVQTQYF. The DNA of the CDR3 is TGTGCCAGTAGTATGGGCCCGGGAAGCGTTCAGACCCAGTACTTC.

The gene calls are TRBV9 and TRBJ1-6; 9 bases are shared with TRBD1. CDR3 length equals 14 residues. V was clipped by 6 bases and J by 7 bases; unmatched bases: 5. Germline CDR1 reads SGDLS; CDR2 reads YYNGEE. CDR3 bases: TGTGCCAGCACCCGGACAGGGGAAAATTCACCCCTCCACTTT. Protein product: CASTRTGENSPLHF.

This clonotype was counted between two and nine times. This chain links TRBV7-8 with TRBJ2-1; 14 bases match TRBD2. This CDR3 has 14 amino acids. CDR1 is SGHVS and CDR2 is FQNEAQ in the germline V gene. J was trimmed by 13 bases and V by 5 bases; bases with no gene match: 7. CDR3 nucleotides: TGTGCCAGCAGCCGGACTAGCGGGAGGAGTCGTCAGTTCTTC. Translation gives CASSRTSGRSRQFF.

This clonotype has only a few counts. The rearrangement joins TRBV4-3 to TRBJ1-2; weak D call: TRBD1 (5 bases). The CDR3 has 16 amino acids. Germline-derived CDR1 and CDR2 are LGHNA and YSLEER. V was clipped by 1 base and J by 2 bases, with 14 bases between them. CDR3 DNA sequence: TGCGCCAGCAGCCAAGCCCTCCGGGGGTCCAACTATGGCTACACCTTC. Translating gives CASSQALRGSNYGYTF.

This clonotype has just one count. This chain uses TRBV20-1 with TRBJ2-3, with 15 bases identical to TRBD2. V dropped 6 bases and J dropped 5; count of bases not matched to a gene: 3. Germline V gives CDR1 DFQATT, CDR2 SNEGSKA (reference sequence). The CDR3 is 14 residues long. The CDR3 DNA reads TGCAGTGCCAGGACTAGCGGGAGGGTAGATACGCAGTATTTT. Translating it yields CSARTSGRVDTQYF.

A few counts support this clonotype. CDR3 loop: CASSLDAGPGTDTQYF. CDR3 DNA: TGCGCCAGCAGCTTGGACGCCGGCCCCGGCACAGATACGCAGTATTTT. This chain links TRBV5-1 with TRBJ2-3; D unclear. This CDR3 has 16 amino acids. CDR1 is SGHRS and CDR2 is YFSETQ in the germline V gene. Trimming took 0 bases from V and 1 from J, leaving 12 bases between them.

The chain is built from TRBV20-1 and TRBJ2-6, with D maybe TRBD2 (6 bases). CDR3 length equals 16 residues. Germline assignment: CDR1 DFQATT and CDR2 SNEGSKA (reference sequence). The V end lost 0 bases, the J end lost 3 bases, and 12 bases lay between the germline ends. CDR3 sequence reads: CSARDPWRDGANVLTF. In nucleotides, the CDR3 is TGCAGTGCTAGAGATCCCTGGAGGGATGGGGCCAACGTCCTGACTTTC.

This rearrangement joins TRBV20-1 to TRBJ2-7; 13 nucleotides line up with TRBD2. Looked up from germline, CDR1 is DFQATT and CDR2 is SNEGSKA (reference sequence). With V trimmed by 4 bases and J by 0 bases, 9 bases remained unmatched. The CDR3 totals 17 residues. The chain's CDR3 is CSAIIGTSGASSYEQYF. The CDR3 nucleotides are TGCAGTGCTATTATTGGGACTAGCGGGGCTAGCTCCTACGAGCAGTACTTC.

This clonotype turned up a few times. J is TRBJ2-1 and V is TRBV7-8; 8 bases are shared with TRBD2. The V and J ends lost 6 bases and 0 bases, in that order; junction bases with no gene match: 7. Germline assignment: CDR1 SGHVS and CDR2 FQNEAQ. The CDR3 runs 16 residues. The DNA for the CDR3 is TGTGCCAGCAGTCCCCTAGCGGGCCACTCCTACAATGAGCAGTTCTTC. Its translation: CASSPLAGHSYNEQFF.

This clonotype appeared a few times. The chain joins TRBV29-1 to TRBJ2-5; D might be TRBD2 (5 bases). This CDR3 comprises 11 residues. In germline, CDR1 is SQVTM, CDR2 ANQGSEA. V lost 8 bases and J 5 bases, leaving 12 bases between the germline ends. CDR3 DNA sequence: TGCAGCCGACGGGCGGGTGAGACCCAGTACTTC. Translated: CSRRAGETQYF.

The chain carries TRBV12-3 or TRBV12-4 and TRBJ2-7, with 8 bases that match TRBD1. V gave up 5 bases and J gave up 2 bases; unmatched junction bases: 11. This CDR3 contains 16 residues. The CDR3 DNA reads as TGTGCCAGCAGTCCCGGGCCTGGCAGGGGGCCCTACGAGCAGTACTTC. Protein product: CASSPGPGRGPYEQYF.